The entry below describes one TCR beta chain. The antigen is undetermined. Germline V gene data show CDR1 as MNHEY and CDR2 as SVGAGI. Germline trimming cut 9 bases from V and 7 bases from J; bases unmatched to any gene: 11. This CDR3 region has 14 residues. These data originate in a study of T cell responses to AZD1222 COVID-19 vaccine. Study-wide background: Analysis merged second doses at about 4 or about 12 weeks.

Study findings and constraints: Clonal diversity was possibly underestimated; the donors were predominantly white British and more often female. Repertoires were obtained only post-peak T cell response. Vaccine-related CD4 TCRs covered spike, predominating at 160-218 and 743-854.

Sequencing used immunoSEQ multiplex PCR; TCRdb keeps in-frame clones, though not all of them. The table lists around 78,000 clones, about 85% of them singletons, with 24% in the top ten. The sequence came from an adult in good health. The V call is TRBV6-5, the J call TRBJ2-3, with 9 nucleotides matching TRBD2. The source material was peripheral blood, sampled on day 0 of AZD1222 vaccination. The CDR3 spells CASEVSGRGNTQYF. The CDR3, as DNA: TGTGCCAGTGAGGTTAGCGGGAGAGGAAATACGCAGTATTTT.